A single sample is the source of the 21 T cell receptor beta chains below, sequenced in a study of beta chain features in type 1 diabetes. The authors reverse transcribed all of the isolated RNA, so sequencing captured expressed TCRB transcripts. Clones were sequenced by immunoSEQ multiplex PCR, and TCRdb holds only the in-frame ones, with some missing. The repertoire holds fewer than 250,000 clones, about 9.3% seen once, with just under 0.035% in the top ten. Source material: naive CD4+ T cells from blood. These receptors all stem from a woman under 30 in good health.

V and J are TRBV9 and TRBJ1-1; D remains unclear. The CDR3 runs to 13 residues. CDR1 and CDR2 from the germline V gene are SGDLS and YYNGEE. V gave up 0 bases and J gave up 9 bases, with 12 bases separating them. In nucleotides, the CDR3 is TGTGCCAGCAGCGTAGATGGCAGATCCAAAGCTTTCTTT. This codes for CASSVDGRSKAFF.

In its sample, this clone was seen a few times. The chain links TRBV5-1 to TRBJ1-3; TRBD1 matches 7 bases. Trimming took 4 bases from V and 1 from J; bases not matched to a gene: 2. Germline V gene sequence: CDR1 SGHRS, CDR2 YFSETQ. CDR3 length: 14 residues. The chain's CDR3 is CASSGTVSGNTIYF. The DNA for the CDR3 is TGCGCCAGCAGCGGGACAGTTTCTGGAAACACCATATATTTT.

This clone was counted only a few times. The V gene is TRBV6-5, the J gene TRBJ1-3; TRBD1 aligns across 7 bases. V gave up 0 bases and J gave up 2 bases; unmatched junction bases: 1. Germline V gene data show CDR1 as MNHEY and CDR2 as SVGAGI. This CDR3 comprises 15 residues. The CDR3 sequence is CASSYSGTAGNTIYF. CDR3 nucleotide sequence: TGTGCCAGCAGTTACTCCGGGACAGCTGGAAACACCATATATTTT.

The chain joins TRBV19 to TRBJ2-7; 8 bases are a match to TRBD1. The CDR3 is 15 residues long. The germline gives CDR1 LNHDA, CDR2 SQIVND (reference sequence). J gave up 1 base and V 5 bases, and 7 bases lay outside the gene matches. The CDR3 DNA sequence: TGTGCCAGTAGTCCCCGACAGGGGTTTTCCTACGAGCAGTACTTC. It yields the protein CASSPRQGFSYEQYF.

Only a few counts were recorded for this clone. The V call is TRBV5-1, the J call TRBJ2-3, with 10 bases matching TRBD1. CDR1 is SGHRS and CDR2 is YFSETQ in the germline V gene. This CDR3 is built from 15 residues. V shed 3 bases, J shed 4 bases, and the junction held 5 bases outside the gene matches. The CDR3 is CASSSGQGGPDTQYF. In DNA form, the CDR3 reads TGCGCCAGCAGCTCAGGACAGGGGGGCCCAGATACGCAGTATTTT. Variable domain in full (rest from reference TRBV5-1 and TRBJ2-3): KAGVTQTPRYLIKTRGQQVTLSCSPISGHRSVSWYQQTPGQGLQFLFEYFSETQRNKGNFPGRFSGRQFSNSRSEMNVSTLELGDSALYLCASSSGQGGPDTQYFGPGTRLTVL.

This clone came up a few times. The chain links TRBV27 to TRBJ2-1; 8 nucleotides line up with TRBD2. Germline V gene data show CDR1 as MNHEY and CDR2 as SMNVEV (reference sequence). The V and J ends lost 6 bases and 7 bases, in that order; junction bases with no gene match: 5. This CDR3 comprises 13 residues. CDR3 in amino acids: CASSRREGNEQFF. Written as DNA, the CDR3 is TGTGCCAGCAGCCGCCGGGAGGGGAATGAGCAGTTCTTC.

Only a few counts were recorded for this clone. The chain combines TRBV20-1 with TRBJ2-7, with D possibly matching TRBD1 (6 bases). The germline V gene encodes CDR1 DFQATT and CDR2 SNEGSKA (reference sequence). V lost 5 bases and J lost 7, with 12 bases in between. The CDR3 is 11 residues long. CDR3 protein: CSALKGEEQYF. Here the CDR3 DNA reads TGCAGTGCTCTGAAGGGGGAGGAGCAGTACTTC.

CDR3 amino acids: CASGWGTGINQPQHF. The CDR3 region has the DNA TGTGCTAGTGGCTGGGGGACAGGGATAAATCAGCCCCAGCATTTT. The chain links TRBV12-5 to TRBJ1-5; 9 positions agree with TRBD1. Looked up from germline, CDR1 is LGHNT and CDR2 is FRNRAP. The CDR3 runs to 15 residues. Germline trimming cut 6 bases from V and 4 bases from J; bases unmatched to any gene: 7.

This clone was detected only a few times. This chain's CDR3 is CASSEGLAGGHGELFF. The CDR3 DNA reads as TGTGCCAGCAGTGAAGGACTAGCGGGAGGCCACGGGGAGCTGTTTTTT. The rearrangement uses TRBV6-1 and TRBJ2-2, with 13 bases matching TRBD2. This CDR3 has 16 amino acids. V shed 1 base and J 7 bases; nucleotides not matched to a gene: 3. CDR1 is MNHNS, CDR2 SASEGT, per germline.

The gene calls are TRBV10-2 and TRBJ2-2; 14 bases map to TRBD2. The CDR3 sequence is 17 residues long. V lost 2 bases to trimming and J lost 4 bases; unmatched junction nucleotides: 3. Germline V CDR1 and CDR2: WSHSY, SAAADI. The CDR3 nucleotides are TGCGCCAGCAGTGAGGGACTAGCGGGAGGCCTCACCGGGGAGCTGTTTTTT. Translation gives CASSEGLAGGLTGELFF.

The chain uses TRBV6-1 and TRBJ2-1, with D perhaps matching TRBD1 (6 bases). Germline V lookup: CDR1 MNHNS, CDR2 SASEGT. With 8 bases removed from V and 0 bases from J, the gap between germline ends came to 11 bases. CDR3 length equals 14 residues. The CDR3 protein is CASWQGSSYNEQFF. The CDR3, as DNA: TGTGCCAGCTGGCAGGGGAGCTCCTACAATGAGCAGTTCTTC.

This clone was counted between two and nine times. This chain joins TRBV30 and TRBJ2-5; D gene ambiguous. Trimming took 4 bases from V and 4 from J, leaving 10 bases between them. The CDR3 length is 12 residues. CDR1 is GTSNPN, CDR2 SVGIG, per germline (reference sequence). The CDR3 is CAWIIAGETQYF. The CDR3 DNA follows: TGTGCCTGGATTATAGCTGGAGAGACCCAGTACTTC.

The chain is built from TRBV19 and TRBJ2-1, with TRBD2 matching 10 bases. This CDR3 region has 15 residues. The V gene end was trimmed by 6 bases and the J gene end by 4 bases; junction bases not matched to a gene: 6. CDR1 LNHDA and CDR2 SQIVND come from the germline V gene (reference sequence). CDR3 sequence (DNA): TGTGCCAGTAGAAAAGCGGGAGGGGTTTACAATGAGCAGTTCTTC. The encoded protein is CASRKAGGVYNEQFF.

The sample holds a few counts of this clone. CDR3 nucleotide sequence: TGTGCCAGCAGGGGGGCCCCCTTCAGGGAGCAGTTCTTC. The encoded protein is CASRGAPFREQFF. V is TRBV11-1 and J is TRBJ2-1; weak D call: TRBD1 (6 bases). V was clipped by 6 bases and J by 10 bases, with 16 bases between them. The CDR3 covers 13 residues. From germline, CDR1 is SGHAT and CDR2 FQDESV (reference sequence).

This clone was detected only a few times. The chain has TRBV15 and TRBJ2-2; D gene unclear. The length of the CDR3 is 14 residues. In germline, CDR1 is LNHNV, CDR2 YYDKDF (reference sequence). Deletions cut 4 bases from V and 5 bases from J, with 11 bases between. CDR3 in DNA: TGTGCCACCAGCAAAGCCTTATCTACCGGGGAGCTGTTTTTT. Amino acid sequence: CATSKALSTGELFF.

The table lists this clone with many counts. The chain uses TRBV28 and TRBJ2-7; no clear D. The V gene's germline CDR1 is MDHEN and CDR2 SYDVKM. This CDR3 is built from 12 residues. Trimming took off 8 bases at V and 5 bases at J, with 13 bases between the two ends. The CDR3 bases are TGTGCCAGCGGCAATTTAGCTAACGAGCAGTACTTC. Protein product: CASGNLANEQYF.

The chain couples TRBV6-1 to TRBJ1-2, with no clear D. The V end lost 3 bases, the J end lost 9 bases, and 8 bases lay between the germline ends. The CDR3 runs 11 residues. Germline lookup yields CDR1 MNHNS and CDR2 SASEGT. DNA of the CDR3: TGTGCCAGCAGTGAGGTGCTAAGCTACACCTTC. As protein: CASSEVLSYTF.

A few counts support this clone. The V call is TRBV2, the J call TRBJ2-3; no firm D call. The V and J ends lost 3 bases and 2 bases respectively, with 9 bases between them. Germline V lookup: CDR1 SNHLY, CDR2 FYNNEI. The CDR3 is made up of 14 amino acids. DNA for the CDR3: TGTGCCAGCAGTGAGAACAGCTACACAGATACGCAGTATTTT. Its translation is CASSENSYTDTQYF.

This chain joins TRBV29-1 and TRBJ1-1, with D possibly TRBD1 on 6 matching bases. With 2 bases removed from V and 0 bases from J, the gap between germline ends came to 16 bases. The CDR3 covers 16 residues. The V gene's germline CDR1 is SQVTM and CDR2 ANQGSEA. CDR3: CSVELRMSGVNTEAFF. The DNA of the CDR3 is TGCAGCGTTGAACTCAGAATGTCAGGGGTGAACACTGAAGCTTTCTTT.

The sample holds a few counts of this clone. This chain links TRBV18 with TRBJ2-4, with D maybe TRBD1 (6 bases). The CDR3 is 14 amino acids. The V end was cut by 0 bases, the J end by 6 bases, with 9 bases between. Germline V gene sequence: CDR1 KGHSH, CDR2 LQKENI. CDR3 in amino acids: CASSPPNRVNIQYF. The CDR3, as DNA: TGTGCCAGCTCACCACCTAACAGGGTAAACATTCAGTACTTC.

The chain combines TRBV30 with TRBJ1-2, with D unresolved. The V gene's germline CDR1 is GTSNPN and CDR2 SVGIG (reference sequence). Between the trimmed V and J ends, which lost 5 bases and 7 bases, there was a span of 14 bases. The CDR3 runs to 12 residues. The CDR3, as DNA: TGTGCCTGGGGTGAGCCAGGCTTTGGCTACACCTTC. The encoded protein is CAWGEPGFGYTF.